The text below deals with one TCR beta chain. V lost 0 bases, J lost 1 base, and 7 bases lay in between. CDR3 length: 15 amino acids. Germline-derived CDR1 and CDR2 are SGDLS and YYNGEE. The sample originates from a study of T cells in Graves' hyperthyroidism and ophthalmopathy. Amplification yielded TCR beta CDR3 regions, with RNA transcripts as the source. When the TCR CDR3 underwent first-round RT-PCR, the HTBI primer set was used. TCRdb passed the multiplex PCR reads through MiXCR, listing each CDR3 protein once. The data contain 490,000 or so distinct CDR3 sequences, just under 20% of them singletons.

V and J are TRBV9 and TRBJ1-4; tentatively, D is TRBD1 (5 bases). The TCR sequence derives from a man in his forties with Graves' ophthalmopathy. The specimen was blood. CDR3 protein: CASSVGGRTNEKLFF. As DNA, the CDR3 is TGTGCCAGCAGCGTAGGGGGCAGAACTAATGAAAAACTGTTTTTT.